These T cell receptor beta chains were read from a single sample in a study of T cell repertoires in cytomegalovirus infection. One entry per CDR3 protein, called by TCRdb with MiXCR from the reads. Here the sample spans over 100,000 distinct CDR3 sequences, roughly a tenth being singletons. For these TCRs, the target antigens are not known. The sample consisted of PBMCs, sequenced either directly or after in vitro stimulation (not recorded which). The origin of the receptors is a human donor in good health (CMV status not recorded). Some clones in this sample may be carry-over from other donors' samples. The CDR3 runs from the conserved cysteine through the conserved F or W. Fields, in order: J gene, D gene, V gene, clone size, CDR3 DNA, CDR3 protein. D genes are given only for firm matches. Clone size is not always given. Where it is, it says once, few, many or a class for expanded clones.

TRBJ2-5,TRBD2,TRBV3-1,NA,TGTGCCAGCAGCCAAGCGGGGGGTAGTTTAGAGACCCAGTACTTC,CASSQAGGSLETQYF
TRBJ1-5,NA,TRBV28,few,TGTGCCAGCAGTCCTCGCCTTGGACGCTCGTCGGGTCAGCCCCAGCATTTT,CASSPRLGRSSGQPQHF
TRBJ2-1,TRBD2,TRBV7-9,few,TGTGCCAGCAGCTTAGAACTAGCGGGATCCTCCTACAATGAGCAGTTCTTC,CASSLELAGSSYNEQFF
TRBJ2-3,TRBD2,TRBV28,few,TGTGCCAGCAGTTTGCCGGGGGGTCAAACAGATACGCAGTATTTT,CASSLPGGQTDTQYF
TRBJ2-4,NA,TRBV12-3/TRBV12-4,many,TGTGCCAGCAGCGAGGGACTCCCCTACATTCAGTACTTC,CASSEGLPYIQYF
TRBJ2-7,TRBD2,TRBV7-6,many,TGTGCCAGCAGCTTAGAGCTAGCGGGATTTAACCCCTACGAGCAGTACTTC,CASSLELAGFNPYEQYF
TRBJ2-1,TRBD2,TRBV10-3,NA,TGTGCCATCAGCCCCCTTGCGGGAGGGCCCAATGAGCAGTTCTTC,CAISPLAGGPNEQFF
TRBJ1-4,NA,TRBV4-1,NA,TGCGCCAGCAGCCAAGATCTCACAGGGCGGGAAAAACTGTTTTTT,CASSQDLTGREKLFF
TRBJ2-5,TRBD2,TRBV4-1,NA,TGCGCCAGCAGCCAAGTGACCCCCGGACTAGCGGGACCCTGGGAAGAGACCCAGTACTTC,CASSQVTPGLAGPWEETQYF
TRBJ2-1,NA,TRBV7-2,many,TGTGCCAGCAGCTGGGCCGTCGGACTCCGCACCTACAATGAGCAGTTCTTC,CASSWAVGLRTYNEQFF
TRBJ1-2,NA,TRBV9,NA,TGTGCCAGCAGCGTAGACGGACTCGGAGGCTACACCTTC,CASSVDGLGGYTF
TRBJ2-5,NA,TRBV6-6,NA,TGTGCCAGCAGTTACTTAAACAGCCAAGAGACCCAGTACTTC,CASSYLNSQETQYF
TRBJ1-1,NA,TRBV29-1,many,TGCACCCCTGGGATAGGAAACACTGAAGCTTTCTTT,CTPGIGNTEAFF
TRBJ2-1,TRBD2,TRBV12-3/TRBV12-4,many,TGTGCCAGCAGGCAAACTAGCGGCCCTGAGCAGTTCTTC,CASRQTSGPEQFF